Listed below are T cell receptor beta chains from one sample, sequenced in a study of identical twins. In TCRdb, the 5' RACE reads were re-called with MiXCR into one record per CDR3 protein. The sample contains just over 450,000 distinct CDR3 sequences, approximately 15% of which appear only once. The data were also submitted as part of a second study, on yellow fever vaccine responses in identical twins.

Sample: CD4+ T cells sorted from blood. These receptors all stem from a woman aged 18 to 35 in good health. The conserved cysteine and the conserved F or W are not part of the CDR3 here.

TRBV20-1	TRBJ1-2	SAEQGDYGYT
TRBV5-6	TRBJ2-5	ASSLVNRNSLETQY
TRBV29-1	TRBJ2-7	SVQGTAISYEQY
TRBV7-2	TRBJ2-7	ASSFRLSSVIYEQY
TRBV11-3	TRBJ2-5	ASSHGDRDMKTQY
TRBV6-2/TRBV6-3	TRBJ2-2	ASSYDGVGTGELF
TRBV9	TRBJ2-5	ASSRRTGTIAETQY
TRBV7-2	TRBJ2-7	ASSSSGGAGEQY
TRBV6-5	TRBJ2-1	ASSYFPSGGSYNEQF
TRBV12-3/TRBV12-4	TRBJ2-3	ACSQRTAPWVGADTQY
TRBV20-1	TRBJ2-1	SVGREPHNEQF
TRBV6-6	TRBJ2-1	ASSYSLVNEQF
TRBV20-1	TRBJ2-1	SARGTKRDEQF
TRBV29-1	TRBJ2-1	SVERGSGEQF
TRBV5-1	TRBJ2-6	ASGGQTGANVLT
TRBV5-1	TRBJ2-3	ASSSRTSGWDTQY
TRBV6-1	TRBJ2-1	ASRPHRLGGQF
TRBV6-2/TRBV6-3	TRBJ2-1	ASSYSGGLEQF
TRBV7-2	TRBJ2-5	ASSLGGGAQETQY
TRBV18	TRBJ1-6	ASSPGAGNSPLH
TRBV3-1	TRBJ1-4	ASSQEGNEVEKLF
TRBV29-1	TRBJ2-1	SVEDSGRVEQF
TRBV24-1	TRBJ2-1	ATSAPGEGSFYNEQF
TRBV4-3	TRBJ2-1	ASSQDPGLAYNEQF
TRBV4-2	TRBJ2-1	ASSQGLSINEQF
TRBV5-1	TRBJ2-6	ASSYTFGGANVLT
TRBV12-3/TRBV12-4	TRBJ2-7	ASSPSTGPYEQY
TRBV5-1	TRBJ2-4	ASSLDLQGDRY
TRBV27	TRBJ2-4	ASRSTRGANIQY
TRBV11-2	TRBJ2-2	ASRSPLAGGYRTGELF
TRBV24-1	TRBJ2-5	ATSSPSGFQETQY
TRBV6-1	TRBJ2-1	ATGLAGASNEQF
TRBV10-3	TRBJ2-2	AIGGEGRGGELF